Listed below are T cell receptor beta chains from one sample, sequenced in a study of T cell responses to AZD1222 COVID-19 vaccine. The repertoire was sequenced with immunoSEQ multiplex PCR; TCRdb's copy has only in-frame clones and lacks some. The sample has roughly 66,000 clones, 70% to 90% seen once. Sequenced material: peripheral blood, taken 28 days after the second dose of the MenACWY control vaccine. All receptors derive from an adult who received the MenACWY meningococcal vaccine as a control. CDR3s include the opening cysteine and the closing phenylalanine or tryptophan. A D gene is named only where the DNA matches it firmly. For some rows the clone size is stated as once, few or many, or as a class when expanded; others skip it.

abundance	j_gene	d_gene	v_gene	CDR3aa	CDR3nt
NA	TRBJ2-1	TRBD1	TRBV28	CASRTPRQGNEQFF	TGTGCCAGCAGAACACCGAGACAGGGGAATGAGCAGTTCTTC
NA	TRBJ2-1	TRBD2	TRBV29-1	CSVPGTSGSYEQFF	TGCAGCGTCCCAGGGACTAGCGGGAGCTATGAGCAGTTCTTC
NA	TRBJ1-6	NA	TRBV7-7	CARRQNGTANSPLHF	TGTGCCAGAAGACAGAACGGGACGGCAAATTCACCCCTCCACTTT
few	TRBJ1-1	NA	TRBV18	CASSPTGLSEAFF	TGTGCCAGCTCACCCACCGGTCTCAGTGAAGCTTTCTTT
NA	TRBJ1-3	NA	TRBV19	CASSPDGSGNTIYF	TGTGCCAGTAGTCCGGACGGCTCTGGAAACACCATATATTTT
NA	TRBJ1-2	NA	TRBV7-2	CASSPPGVVGYTF	TGTGCCAGCAGCCCCCCCGGTGTTGTTGGCTACACCTTC
NA	TRBJ2-2	NA	TRBV24-1	CATSDLGAGELFF	TGTGCCACCAGTGATTTAGGGGCCGGGGAGCTGTTTTTT
NA	TRBJ1-6	NA	TRBV5-4	CASSLRRQGRSPLHF	TGTGCCAGCAGCTTGCGGCGGCAGGGCCGTTCACCCCTCCACTTT
NA	TRBJ1-1	NA	TRBV28	CASNEPGTEAFF	TGTGCCAGCAATGAGCCGGGCACTGAAGCTTTCTTT
once	TRBJ2-2	NA	TRBV5-1	CASSSGHGTGELFF	TGCGCCAGCAGCTCCGGACACGGCACCGGGGAGCTGTTTTTT
NA	TRBJ2-2	NA	TRBV5-1	CASSLSPVGGGELFF	TGCGCCAGCAGCTTGAGTCCTGTGGGTGGCGGGGAGCTGTTTTTT
NA	TRBJ2-2	TRBD1	TRBV5-1	CASSWDRGLGELFF	TGCGCCAGCAGCTGGGACAGGGGGCTGGGGGAGCTGTTTTTT
NA	TRBJ2-7	NA	TRBV19	CASSPQPDSYEQYF	TGTGCCAGTAGCCCCCAGCCAGACTCCTACGAGCAGTACTTC
NA	TRBJ2-7	NA	TRBV2	CASVRENTEQYF	TGTGCCAGCGTGCGGGAAAATACAGAGCAGTACTTC
once	TRBJ2-7	TRBD2	TRBV7-2	CASSLRGGRTYEQYF	TGTGCCAGCAGCCTCCGGGGCGGGAGGACCTACGAGCAGTACTTC
NA	TRBJ1-1	NA	TRBV28	CASSLSAVTEAFF	TGTGCCAGCAGTTTATCGGCGGTCACTGAAGCTTTCTTT
NA	TRBJ1-2	NA	TRBV7-3	CFPGFSWGKSRSGYTF	TGTTTTCCAGGTTTCTCCTGGGGCAAATCCAGGAGTGGCTACACCTTC
NA	TRBJ1-1	NA	TRBV7-9	CASAFGATEAFF	TGTGCCAGCGCTTTTGGGGCGACTGAAGCTTTCTTT
NA	TRBJ2-5	NA	TRBV7-9	CASSLAATMGTQYF	TGTGCCAGCAGCTTAGCGGCCACCATGGGGACCCAGTACTTC
once	TRBJ1-1	NA	TRBV7-9	CASSLNPAGNTEAFF	TGTGCCAGCAGCTTAAACCCCGCAGGGAACACTGAAGCTTTCTTT
few	TRBJ1-2	NA	TRBV28	CASRTPGEGGYGYTF	TGTGCCAGCAGGACCCCAGGTGAAGGGGGGTATGGCTACACCTTC
NA	TRBJ2-2	NA	TRBV28	CASRGVGGELFF	TGTGCCAGCAGGGGGGTCGGCGGGGAGCTGTTTTTT
NA	TRBJ1-1	NA	TRBV9	CASSPPSGQKNTEAFF	TGTGCCAGCAGCCCCCCGAGTGGACAAAAGAACACTGAAGCTTTCTTT
NA	TRBJ2-1	TRBD1	TRBV4-2	CASSQEGTGWDEQFF	TGTGCCAGCAGCCAAGAAGGGACAGGCTGGGATGAGCAGTTCTTC
NA	TRBJ1-1	NA	TRBV12-3/TRBV12-4	CASSTNSNTEAFF	TGTGCCAGCAGTACCAATTCGAACACTGAAGCTTTCTTT
NA	TRBJ2-5	TRBD2	TRBV7-8	CASSLAPGGETQYF	TGTGCCAGCAGCTTAGCCCCCGGGGGGGAGACCCAGTACTTC
NA	TRBJ2-5	NA	TRBV7-6	CASSLGQIQETQYF	TGTGCCAGCAGCTTAGGACAGATTCAAGAGACCCAGTACTTC
NA	TRBJ1-2	NA	TRBV19	CASSTAGHYGYTF	TGTGCCAGTAGTACTGCAGGGCACTATGGCTACACCTTC
NA	TRBJ2-2	NA	TRBV7-2	CASSQGPGELFF	TGTGCCAGCAGTCAAGGTCCCGGGGAGCTGTTTTTT
NA	TRBJ1-2	TRBD1	TRBV12-3/TRBV12-4	CASSKGQGYGYTF	TGTGCCAGCAGTAAGGGACAGGGGTATGGCTACACCTTC
NA	TRBJ2-2	NA	TRBV19	CASSARGELFF	TGTGCCAGTAGTGCTCGAGGGGAGCTGTTTTTT
NA	TRBJ1-1	TRBD1	TRBV9	CASSVVQGGLTEAFF	TGTGCCAGCAGCGTAGTGCAAGGGGGCCTTACTGAAGCTTTCTTT
NA	TRBJ2-5	TRBD1	TRBV7-7	CASSLNRGGETQYF	TGTGCCAGCAGCTTAAACAGGGGTGGGGAGACCCAGTACTTC